The 15 T cell receptor beta chains presented below share a single source sample, sequenced in a study of blood T cell repertoires in COVID-19. The repertoire was sequenced with immunoSEQ multiplex PCR; TCRdb's copy has only in-frame clones and lacks some. The profile covers approximately 68,000 clones, with around nine tenths appearing a single time and roughly 14% taken by the ten largest. Sequencing was performed on peripheral blood. The receptor source for this set is an older woman with acute or convalescent COVID-19.

The chain recombines TRBV5-8 with TRBJ2-3, with a weak D call TRBD1 (5 bases). Germline CDR1 reads SGHTS; CDR2 reads YDEGEE. The CDR3 runs 15 residues. Between the trimmed V and J ends, which lost 4 bases and 2 bases, there was a span of 14 bases. CDR3 region: CASSPDTPLTDTQYF. CDR3 coding DNA: TGTGCCAGCAGCCCGGACACCCCCCTCACAGATACGCAGTATTTT.

This chain connects TRBV29-1 to TRBJ2-1; 9 positions agree with TRBD1. Germline V lookup: CDR1 SQVTM, CDR2 ANQGSEA. This CDR3 has 16 amino acids. Germline trimming cut 0 bases from V and 6 bases from J; bases unmatched to any gene: 9. CDR3 in DNA: TGCAGCGTTGAAGAGGCGACAGGGGGAGCCGGCAATGAGCAGTTCTTC. This encodes CSVEEATGGAGNEQFF.

This rearrangement joins TRBV19 to TRBJ1-6, with 8 bases matching TRBD1. V shed 9 bases and J 10 bases; nucleotides not matched to a gene: 11. The CDR3 is 14 amino acids. Looked up from germline, CDR1 is LNHDA and CDR2 is SQIVND (reference sequence). CDR3 sequence: CASRPGQVSSPLHF. For the CDR3, the DNA is TGTGCCAGCCGGCCGGGACAGGTTTCCTCACCCCTCCACTTT.

The genes are TRBV28 and TRBJ1-2; 9 positions match TRBD1. CDR3 length: 13 residues. The germline CDR1 and CDR2 sequences are MDHEN and SYDVKM. V was pared by 8 bases and J by 8 bases, with 9 bases of the junction left unmatched. The CDR3 DNA reads as TGTGCCAGCGGCTTACAGGGGGCTGGGGGCTACACCTTC. This translates into CASGLQGAGGYTF.

The chain links TRBV5-1 to TRBJ2-1, with 9 nucleotides matching TRBD1. The CDR3 sequence is 15 residues long. The junction had 10 bases not matched to a gene; V was cut back by 4 bases and J by 8 bases. Germline values: CDR1 SGHRS, CDR2 YFSETQ. The CDR3 sequence is CASSPYGTGPHEQFF. The CDR3 coding sequence is TGCGCCAGCAGCCCGTACGGGACAGGGCCCCATGAGCAGTTCTTC.

The CDR3 bases are TGTGCCAGCAGCTTAGAAAGGGGATACACTGAAGCTTTCTTT. It yields the protein CASSLERGYTEAFF. V gene TRBV11-2 combines with J gene TRBJ1-1; maybe TRBD1 (5 bases). The germline V gene encodes CDR1 SGHAT and CDR2 FQNNGV. This CDR3 is built from 14 residues. V was clipped by 0 bases and J by 3 bases, with 8 bases between them.

A single count supports this clone. This chain connects TRBV10-2 to TRBJ2-7, with D possibly being TRBD2 (5 bases). The CDR3 is 14 residues long. Germline assignment: CDR1 WSHSY and CDR2 SAAADI. V was trimmed by 6 bases and J by 4 bases, leaving 16 bases between them. The CDR3 bases are TGCGCCAGCAGGGAAACCGGGATCACTTACGAGCAGTACTTC. Amino acids: CASRETGITYEQYF.

The J gene is TRBJ1-2, the V gene TRBV7-2, with 7 bases that match TRBD1. Germline V lookup: CDR1 SGHTA, CDR2 FQGNSA. The CDR3 length is 14 residues. Trimming at V came to 1 base and at J to 8 bases, leaving 7 bases not matched to a gene. The chain's CDR3 is CASSLGRDRIGYTF. Written as DNA, the CDR3 is TGTGCCAGCAGCTTAGGAAGGGACAGAATAGGCTACACCTTC.

The chain recombines TRBV19 with TRBJ2-3; D possibly corresponds to TRBD1 (6 bases). Germline V gives CDR1 LNHDA, CDR2 SQIVND (reference sequence). Trimming removed 6 bases at V and 3 bases at J, with 7 bases between. This CDR3 comprises 12 residues. The CDR3: CASRGATDTQYF. The CDR3 nucleotides are TGTGCCAGTAGGGGGGCTACAGATACGCAGTATTTT.

This clone was detected only once. The chain is built from TRBV3-1 (or the pseudogene TRBV3-2) and TRBJ1-3, with D possibly matching TRBD1 (6 bases). The CDR3 has 16 amino acids. The V gene lost 4 bases and the J gene lost 0 bases, with 13 bases spanning the gap. CDR1 and CDR2 (germline): LGHDT, YNNKEL (reference sequence). This CDR3 is CASSPRDRISGNTIYF. The DNA for the CDR3 is TGTGCCAGCAGCCCGAGAGACAGGATCTCTGGAAACACCATATATTTT.

The V call is TRBV5-6, the J call TRBJ1-3, with D perhaps TRBD1 (6 bases). The CDR3 runs to 16 residues. Germline values: CDR1 SGHDT, CDR2 YYEEEE. With 1 base removed from V and 1 base from J, the gap between germline ends came to 12 bases. CDR3 sequence: CASSLTGNASGNTIYF. CDR3 bases: TGTGCCAGCAGCTTGACAGGGAACGCTTCTGGAAACACCATATATTTT. Together with reference TRBV5-6 and TRBJ1-3, the CDR3 gives the full variable domain: DAGVTQSPTHLIKTRGQQVTLRCSPKSGHDTVSWYQQALGQGPQFIFQYYEEEERQRGNFPDRFSGHQFPNYSSELNVNALLLGDSALYLCASSLTGNASGNTIYFGEGSWLTVV.

The V gene is TRBV2, the J gene TRBJ2-3; D unclear. Germline CDR1 SNHLY, CDR2 FYNNEI. The CDR3 covers 14 residues. V was shortened by 1 base and J by 4 bases, with 9 bases between the two germline ends. This CDR3 reads CASSEGVSPDTQYF. CDR3 coding DNA: TGTGCCAGCAGTGAAGGTGTATCCCCAGATACGCAGTATTTT.

The V and J genes are TRBV23-1 and TRBJ2-2; 7 bases map to TRBD1. TRBV23-1 belongs to the ORF category, with a function that is uncertain. Trimming at V came to 4 bases and at J to 4 bases, leaving 6 bases not matched to a gene. CDR3 length: 15 amino acids. The DNA for the CDR3 is TGCGCCAGCAGTCTCGAGGGACAGATCACCGGGGAGCTGTTTTTT. This sequence encodes CASSLEGQITGELFF.

The V call is TRBV5-1, the J call TRBJ1-1; possible D gene TRBD1, 6 bases. Germline CDR1 SGHRS, CDR2 YFSETQ. Deletions cut 4 bases from V and 4 bases from J, with 14 bases between. The CDR3 is 14 amino acids. The CDR3 spells CASSPLTGSTEAFF. In nucleotides, the CDR3 is TGCGCCAGCAGCCCGCTGACAGGTTCCACTGAAGCTTTCTTT.

The V call is TRBV6-6, the J call TRBJ1-2; 7 bases map to TRBD1. Germline loops: CDR1 MNHNY, CDR2 SVGAGI (reference sequence). Trimming cost V 2 bases and J 8 bases; bases outside gene matches: 11. This CDR3 is built from 15 residues. Written as DNA, the CDR3 is TGTGCCAGCAGTTACCCCGGGAACAGGGGAGGAGGCTACACCTTC. Encoded protein: CASSYPGNRGGGYTF.